This passage covers 16 T cell receptor beta chains from one sample sequenced in a study of CD8 T cells in Susac syndrome. A quantity of about 0.45 to 1 ug RNA underwent reverse transcription using random hexamers. MiXCR, applied by TCRdb to the immunoSEQ multiplex PCR reads, yields one record per CDR3 protein. This table has hundreds of thousands of distinct CDR3 sequences, about 93% appearing once. The material sequenced was CD4+ T cells from PBMCs. The receptor set was obtained from a human donor with multiple sclerosis.

CDR3 DNA: TGCGCCAGCAGTGTGCAGGGGGCGGGTGAGCAGTTCTTC. Translating it yields CASSVQGAGEQFF. J is TRBJ2-1 and V is TRBV10-2; 8 nucleotides line up with TRBD1. The CDR3 is 13 amino acids. Germline CDR1 reads WSHSY; CDR2 reads SAAADI. The V and J ends lost 4 bases and 9 bases, in that order; junction bases with no gene match: 5.

The chain couples TRBV30 to TRBJ1-6; D perhaps matches TRBD1 (5 bases). CDR1 is GTSNPN and CDR2 is SVGIG in the germline V gene (reference sequence). Trimming left V 1 base short and J 8 bases short, with 9 bases between. CDR3 length equals 13 residues. In nucleotides, the CDR3 is TGTGCCTGGAGTGGTACCAGGGATTCACCCCTCCACTTT. It translates to CAWSGTRDSPLHF. Using reference TRBV30 and TRBJ1-6 for the parts outside the CDR3, the full variable domain is SQTIHQWPATLVQPVGSPLSLECTVEGTSNPNLYWYRQAAGRGLQLLFYSVGIGQISSEVPQNLSASRPQDRQFILSSKKLLLSDSGFYLCAWSGTRDSPLHFGNGTRLTVT.

The CDR3 DNA is TGCAGCGTTGGGGGCCCGGATCAGCCCCAGCATTTT. Translating it yields CSVGGPDQPQHF. This sequence joins TRBV29-1 and TRBJ1-5; D may be TRBD1 (5 bases). Germline V gives CDR1 SQVTM, CDR2 ANQGSEA. V lost 4 bases, J lost 5 bases, and 9 bases lay in between. This CDR3 is built from 12 residues. Full variable domain (rest looked up from reference TRBV29-1 and TRBJ1-5): SAVISQKPSRDICQRGTSLTIQCQVDSQVTMMFWYRQQPGQSLTLIATANQGSEATYESGFVIDKFPISRPNLTFSTLTVSNMSPEDSSIYLCSVGGPDQPQHFGDGTRLSIL.

CDR3 region: CASSRDRLDEQFF. The CDR3 region has the DNA TGTGCCAGCAGTAGAGACAGGCTCGATGAGCAGTTCTTC. The chain employs TRBV6-4 and TRBJ2-1, with D perhaps TRBD1 (6 bases). CDR1 and CDR2 (germline): MRHNA, SNTAGT. Trimming removed 5 bases at V and 8 bases at J, with 13 bases between. The CDR3 is 13 residues long.

V and J are TRBV12-3 or TRBV12-4 and TRBJ1-1, with 8 bases lining up with TRBD1. J lost 2 bases, V lost 9 bases, and 5 bases had no gene match. The CDR3 has 13 residues. CDR3 in amino acids: CASCGQGNTEAFF. CDR3 bases: TGTGCCAGTTGTGGACAGGGCAACACTGAAGCTTTCTTT.

As regards this clonotype: One end of the junction varies from germline; a read error may be responsible. The chain combines TRBV2 with TRBJ1-1; no reliable D call. The CDR3 runs 15 residues. Germline lookup yields CDR1 SNHLY and CDR2 FYNNEI. As DNA, the CDR3 is TGTGCCAGCAGTGAAAGGGTGGAGGGAAACACTGAAGTTTTCTTT. The encoded protein is CASSERVEGNTEVFF.

V and J are TRBV19 and TRBJ2-5; D gene uncertain. CDR1 is LNHDA, CDR2 SQIVND, per germline (reference sequence). The CDR3 runs 15 residues. Trimming removed 5 bases from V and 2 bases from J, with 15 bases in between. CDR3 DNA: TGTGCCAGTAGTCCTCTTGGGGAAGCGCAAGAGACCCAGTACTTC. It encodes CASSPLGEAQETQYF.

This rearrangement joins TRBV5-1 to TRBJ1-4, with 8 bases fitting TRBD1. Germline lookup yields CDR1 SGHRS and CDR2 YFSETQ. Losses at the gene ends were 4 bases for V and 4 bases for J; bases not matched to a gene: 9. The CDR3 runs to 16 residues. Here the CDR3 DNA reads TGCGCCAGCAGCCCGATGGACAGGGAGGTTAATGAAAAACTGTTTTTT. This encodes CASSPMDREVNEKLFF.

This chain links TRBV4-1 with TRBJ2-5; 7 positions agree with TRBD2. The CDR3 runs to 16 residues. J lost 0 bases, V lost 1 base, and 5 bases had no gene match. CDR1 and CDR2 from the germline V gene are MGHRA and YSYEKL. The CDR3 here is CASSQGPGRDQETQYF. CDR3 bases: TGCGCCAGCAGCCAAGGGCCGGGGAGGGACCAAGAGACCCAGTACTTC.

The V gene is TRBV18, the J gene TRBJ1-5; 7 bases fit TRBD1. The J segment lost 1 base and the V segment lost 6 bases, leaving 9 bases of the junction unmatched. CDR1 is KGHSH and CDR2 is LQKENI in the germline V gene. This CDR3 has 16 residues. The CDR3 bases are TGTGCCAGCTCCCCCGAGGGGGCGGGAAGCAATCAGCCCCAGCATTTT. This sequence encodes CASSPEGAGSNQPQHF.

The rearrangement links TRBV10-1 to TRBJ2-1, with 9 bases that match TRBD2. CDR1 is WNHNN and CDR2 is SYGVQD in the germline V gene (reference sequence). This CDR3 spans 15 amino acids. V lost 3 bases to trimming and J lost 7 bases; unmatched junction nucleotides: 7. CDR3 residues: CASSDGGGVSNEQFF. The CDR3 DNA sequence: TGCGCCAGCAGTGATGGCGGGGGGGTCTCTAATGAGCAGTTCTTC.

The genes are TRBV11-2 and TRBJ1-1; D is possibly TRBD1 (6 bases). Germline lookup yields CDR1 SGHAT and CDR2 FQNNGV. Trimming left V 5 bases short and J 2 bases short, with 21 bases between. The CDR3 runs to 17 residues. The chain's CDR3 is CASSHRGGAGSNTEAFF. The DNA for the CDR3 is TGTGCCAGCAGCCACCGTGGGGGGGCCGGATCAAACACTGAAGCTTTCTTT.

The genes are TRBV20-1 and TRBJ2-5; D might be TRBD1 (5 bases). This CDR3 spans 11 amino acids. Germline CDR1 reads DFQATT; CDR2 reads SNEGSKA (reference sequence). V shed 7 bases and J shed 5 bases, with 11 bases lying between them. CDR3 region: CSGEAGETQYF. The CDR3 coding sequence is TGCAGTGGTGAAGCAGGGGAGACCCAGTACTTC.

V gene TRBV28 combines with J gene TRBJ2-7; perhaps D is TRBD1 or TRBD2 (5 bases each). Germline loops: CDR1 MDHEN, CDR2 SYDVKM. The CDR3 is 13 amino acids. The V and J ends lost 6 bases and 3 bases respectively, with 12 bases between them. CDR3 in amino acids: CASSPGHVYEQYF. DNA of the CDR3: TGTGCCAGCAGCCCGGGGCACGTCTACGAGCAGTACTTC.

The chain is built from TRBV4-2 and TRBJ2-4; TRBD1 or TRBD2 may be the D gene (5 bases each). The V gene lost 0 bases and the J gene lost 1 base, with 13 bases spanning the gap. In germline, CDR1 is LGHNA, CDR2 YNFKEQ. The length of the CDR3 is 17 residues. The CDR3 here is CASSQDGRREAKNIQYF. CDR3 nucleotide sequence: TGTGCCAGCAGCCAAGATGGTCGCAGGGAGGCCAAAAACATTCAGTACTTC.

The V and J genes are TRBV4-2 and TRBJ2-1; D is unclear. This CDR3 has 12 amino acids. V lost 0 bases to trimming and J lost 9 bases, with 6 bases between them. CDR1 is LGHNA and CDR2 is YNFKEQ in the germline V gene. Written as DNA, the CDR3 is TGTGCCAGCAGCCAAGATGTGGGTGAGCAGTTCTTC. Protein product: CASSQDVGEQFF.